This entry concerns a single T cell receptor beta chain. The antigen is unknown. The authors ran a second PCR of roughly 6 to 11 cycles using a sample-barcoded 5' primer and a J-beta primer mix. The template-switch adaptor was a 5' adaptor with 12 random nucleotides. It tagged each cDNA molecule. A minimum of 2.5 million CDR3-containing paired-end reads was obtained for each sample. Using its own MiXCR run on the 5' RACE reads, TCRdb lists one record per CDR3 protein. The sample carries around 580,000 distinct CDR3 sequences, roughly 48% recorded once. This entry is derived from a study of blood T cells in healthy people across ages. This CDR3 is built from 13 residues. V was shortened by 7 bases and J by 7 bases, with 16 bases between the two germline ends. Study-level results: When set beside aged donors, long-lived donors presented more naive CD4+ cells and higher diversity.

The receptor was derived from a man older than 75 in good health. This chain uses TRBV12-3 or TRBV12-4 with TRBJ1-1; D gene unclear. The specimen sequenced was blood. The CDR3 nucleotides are TGTGCCAGCAAGGTCGGGTTGTCCTTTGAAGCTTTCTTT. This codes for CASKVGLSFEAFF.